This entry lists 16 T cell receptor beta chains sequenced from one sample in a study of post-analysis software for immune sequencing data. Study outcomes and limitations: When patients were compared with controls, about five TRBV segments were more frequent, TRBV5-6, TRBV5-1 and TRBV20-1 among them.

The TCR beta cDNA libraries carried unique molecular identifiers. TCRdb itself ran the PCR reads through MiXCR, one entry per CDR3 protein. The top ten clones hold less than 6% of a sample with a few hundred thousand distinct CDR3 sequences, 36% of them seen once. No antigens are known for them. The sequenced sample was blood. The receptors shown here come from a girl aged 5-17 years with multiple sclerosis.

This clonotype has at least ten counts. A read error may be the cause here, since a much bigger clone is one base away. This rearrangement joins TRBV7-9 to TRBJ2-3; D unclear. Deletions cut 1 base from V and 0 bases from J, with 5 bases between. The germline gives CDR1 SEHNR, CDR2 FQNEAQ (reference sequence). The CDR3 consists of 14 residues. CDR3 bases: TGTGCCAGCAGCTTAGAGGGTAGCACAGATACGCAGTATTTT. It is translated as CASSLEGSTDTQYF.

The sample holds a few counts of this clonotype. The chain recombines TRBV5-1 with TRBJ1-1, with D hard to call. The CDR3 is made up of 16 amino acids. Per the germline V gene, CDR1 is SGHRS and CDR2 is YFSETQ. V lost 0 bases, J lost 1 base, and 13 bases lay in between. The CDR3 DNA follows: TGCGCCAGCAGCTTGGGTCCGGGAGAGGGGAACACTGAAGCTTTCTTT. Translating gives CASSLGPGEGNTEAFF.

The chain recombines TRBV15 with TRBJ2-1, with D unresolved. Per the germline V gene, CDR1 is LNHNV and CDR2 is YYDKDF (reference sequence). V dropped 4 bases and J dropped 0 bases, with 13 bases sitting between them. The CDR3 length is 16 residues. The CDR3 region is CATSNPGASSYNEQFF. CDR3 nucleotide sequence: TGTGCCACCAGCAACCCCGGCGCAAGCTCCTACAATGAGCAGTTCTTC.

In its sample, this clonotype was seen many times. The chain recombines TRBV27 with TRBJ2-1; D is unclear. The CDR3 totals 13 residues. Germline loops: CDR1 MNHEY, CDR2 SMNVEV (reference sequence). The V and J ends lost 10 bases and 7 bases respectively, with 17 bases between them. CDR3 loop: CAIAPGPVNEQFF. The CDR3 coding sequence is TGTGCCATTGCGCCGGGCCCAGTTAATGAGCAGTTCTTC.

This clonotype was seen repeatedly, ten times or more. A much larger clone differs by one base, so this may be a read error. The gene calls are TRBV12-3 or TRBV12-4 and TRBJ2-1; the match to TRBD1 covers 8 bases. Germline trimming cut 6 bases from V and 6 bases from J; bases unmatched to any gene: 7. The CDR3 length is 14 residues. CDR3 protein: CASSSTGESNEQFF. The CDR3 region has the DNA TGTGCCAGCAGCTCGACAGGGGAAAGCAATGAGCAGTTCTTC.

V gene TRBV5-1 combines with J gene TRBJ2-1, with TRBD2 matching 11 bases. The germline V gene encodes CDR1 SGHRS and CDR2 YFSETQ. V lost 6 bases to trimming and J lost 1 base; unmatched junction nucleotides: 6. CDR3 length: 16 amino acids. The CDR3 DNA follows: TGCGCCAGCACAATAGCGGGAGGGTGGTCCTACAATGAGCAGTTCTTC. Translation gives CASTIAGGWSYNEQFF.

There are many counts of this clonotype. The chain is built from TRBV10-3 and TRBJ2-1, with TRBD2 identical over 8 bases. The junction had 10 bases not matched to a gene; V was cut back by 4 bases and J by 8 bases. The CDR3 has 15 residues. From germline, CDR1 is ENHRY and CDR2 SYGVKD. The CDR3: CAISGPRGGQDEQFF. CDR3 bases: TGTGCCATCAGTGGACCCCGGGGGGGCCAGGATGAGCAGTTCTTC.

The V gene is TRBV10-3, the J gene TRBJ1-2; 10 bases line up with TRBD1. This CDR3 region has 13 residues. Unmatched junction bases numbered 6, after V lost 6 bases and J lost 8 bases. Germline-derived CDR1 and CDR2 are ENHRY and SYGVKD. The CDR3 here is CAISRGQGDGYTF. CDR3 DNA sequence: TGTGCCATCAGCAGAGGACAGGGGGACGGCTACACCTTC.

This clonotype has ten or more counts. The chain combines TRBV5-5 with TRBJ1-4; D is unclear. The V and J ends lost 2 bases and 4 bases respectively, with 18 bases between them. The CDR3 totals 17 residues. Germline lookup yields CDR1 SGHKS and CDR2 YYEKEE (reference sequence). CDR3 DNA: TGTGCCAGCAGCTTTTCGGGCCGGACGGAGGGTAATGAAAAACTGTTTTTT. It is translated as CASSFSGRTEGNEKLFF.

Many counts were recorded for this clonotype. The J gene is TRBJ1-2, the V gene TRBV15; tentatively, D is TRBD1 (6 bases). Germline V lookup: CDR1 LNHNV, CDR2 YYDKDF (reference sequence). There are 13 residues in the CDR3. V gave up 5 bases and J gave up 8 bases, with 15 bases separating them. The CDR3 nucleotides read TGTGCCACCAGCCGACAGGACTTACGCGGCTACACCTTC. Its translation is CATSRQDLRGYTF.

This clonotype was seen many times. The CDR3 is CATSRAVEYNEQFF. CDR3 in DNA: TGTGCCACCAGCAGAGCAGTCGAGTACAATGAGCAGTTCTTC. The chain uses TRBV15 and TRBJ2-1; D gene uncertain. Germline V gives CDR1 LNHNV, CDR2 YYDKDF (reference sequence). CDR3 size: 14 residues. V dropped 1 base and J dropped 4 bases, with 8 bases sitting between them.

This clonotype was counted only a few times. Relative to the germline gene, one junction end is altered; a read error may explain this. The CDR3 coding sequence is TGTGCCAGCAGCTTAGAGGCTAGCGGGAGGGCCGCAACCTACAATGGGCAGTTCTTC. Its protein product is CASSLEASGRAATYNGQFF. The chain uses TRBV11-1 and TRBJ2-1; 12 nucleotides match TRBD2. The germline gives CDR1 SGHAT, CDR2 FQDESV (reference sequence). The CDR3 has 19 amino acids.

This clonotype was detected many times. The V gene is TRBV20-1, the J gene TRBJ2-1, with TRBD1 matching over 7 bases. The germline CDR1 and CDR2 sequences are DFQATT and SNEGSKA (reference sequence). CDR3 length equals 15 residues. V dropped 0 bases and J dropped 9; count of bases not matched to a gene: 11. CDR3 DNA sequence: TGCAGTGCTAGAGAATCGACAGGGTTGCAATTTGAGCAGTTCTTC. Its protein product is CSARESTGLQFEQFF.

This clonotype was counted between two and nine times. CDR3 sequence: CASSQERTASSYNSPLHF. CDR3 sequence (DNA): TGTGCCAGCAGCCAAGAACGAACGGCGAGCTCCTATAATTCACCCCTCCACTTT. The chain couples TRBV3-1 to TRBJ1-6; D gene ambiguous. Trimming took 0 bases from V and 0 from J, leaving 12 bases between them. Germline CDR1 reads LGHDT; CDR2 reads YNNKEL (reference sequence). CDR3 length equals 18 residues.

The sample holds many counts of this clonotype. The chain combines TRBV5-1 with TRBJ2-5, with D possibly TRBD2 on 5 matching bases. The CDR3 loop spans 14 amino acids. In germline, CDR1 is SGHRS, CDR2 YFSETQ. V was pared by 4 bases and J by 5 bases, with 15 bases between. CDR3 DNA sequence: TGCGCCAGCAGCCGGGGTCAAGTTCTCGAGACCCAGTACTTC. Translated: CASSRGQVLETQYF.

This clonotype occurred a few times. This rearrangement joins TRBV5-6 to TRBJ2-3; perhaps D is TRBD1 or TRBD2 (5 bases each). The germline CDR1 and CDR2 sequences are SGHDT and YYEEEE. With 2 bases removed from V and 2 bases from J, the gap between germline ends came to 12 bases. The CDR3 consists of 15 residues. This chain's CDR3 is CASSFQGVHTDTQYF. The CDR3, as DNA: TGTGCCAGCAGCTTTCAGGGAGTCCACACAGATACGCAGTATTTT.